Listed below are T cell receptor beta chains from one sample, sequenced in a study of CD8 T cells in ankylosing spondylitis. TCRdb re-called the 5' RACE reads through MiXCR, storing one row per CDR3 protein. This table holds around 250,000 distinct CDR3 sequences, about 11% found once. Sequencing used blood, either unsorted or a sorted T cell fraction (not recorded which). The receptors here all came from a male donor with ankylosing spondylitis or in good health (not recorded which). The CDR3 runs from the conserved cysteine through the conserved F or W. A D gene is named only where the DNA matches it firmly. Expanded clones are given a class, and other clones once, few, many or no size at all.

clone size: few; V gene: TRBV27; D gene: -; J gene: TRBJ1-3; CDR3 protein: CASSSGDTAGNTIYF; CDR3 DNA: TGTGCCAGCAGTTCAGGGGACACTGCTGGAAACACCATATATTTT
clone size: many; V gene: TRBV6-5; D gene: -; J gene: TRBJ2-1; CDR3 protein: CASSYPAGAAEQFF; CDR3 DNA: TGTGCCAGCAGTTACCCCGCCGGGGCGGCTGAGCAGTTCTTC
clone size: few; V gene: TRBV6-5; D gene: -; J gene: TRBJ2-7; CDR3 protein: CASSDSGRRADEQYF; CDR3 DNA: TGTGCCAGCAGTGACTCTGGGAGGAGGGCAGACGAGCAGTACTTC
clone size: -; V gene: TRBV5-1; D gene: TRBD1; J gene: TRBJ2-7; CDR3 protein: CASSPTTGGRSQEQYF; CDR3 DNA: TGCGCCAGCAGCCCGACGACAGGGGGGCGATCTCAAGAGCAGTACTTC
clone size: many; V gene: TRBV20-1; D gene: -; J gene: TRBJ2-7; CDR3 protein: CSARPLRYEQYF; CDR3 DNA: TGCAGTGCTAGGCCCCTCCGGTACGAGCAGTACTTC
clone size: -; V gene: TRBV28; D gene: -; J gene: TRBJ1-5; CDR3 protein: CASSSARFSNQPQHF; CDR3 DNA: TGTGCCAGCAGTTCAGCCAGATTTAGCAATCAGCCCCAGCATTTT
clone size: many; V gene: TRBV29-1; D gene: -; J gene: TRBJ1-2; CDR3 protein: CSVEGSGVGYTF; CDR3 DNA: TGCAGCGTTGAAGGGTCAGGGGTCGGCTACACCTTC
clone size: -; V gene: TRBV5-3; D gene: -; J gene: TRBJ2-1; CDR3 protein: CARSSLGRQHEQFF; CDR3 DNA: TGTGCCAGAAGCTCCCTAGGGAGGCAGCATGAGCAGTTCTTC
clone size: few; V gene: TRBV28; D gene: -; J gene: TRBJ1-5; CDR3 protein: CASIGGGNQPQHF; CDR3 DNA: TGTGCCAGCATAGGGGGTGGCAATCAGCCCCAGCATTTT
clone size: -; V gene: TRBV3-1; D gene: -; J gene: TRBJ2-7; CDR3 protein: CASSQAGARREQYF; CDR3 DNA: TGTGCCAGCAGCCAAGCGGGGGCTCGGCGCGAGCAGTACTTC
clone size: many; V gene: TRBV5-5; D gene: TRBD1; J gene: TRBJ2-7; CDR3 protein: CASSLRDQGAYEQYF; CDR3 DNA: TGTGCCAGCAGCTTAAGGGACCAGGGGGCCTACGAGCAGTACTTC
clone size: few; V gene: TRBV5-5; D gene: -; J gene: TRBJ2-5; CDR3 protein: CASSFNKETQYF; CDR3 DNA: TGTGCCAGCAGCTTTAATAAGGAGACCCAGTACTTC
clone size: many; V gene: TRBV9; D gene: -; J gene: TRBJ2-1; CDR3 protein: CASSVASGTSSYNEQFF; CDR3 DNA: TGTGCCAGCAGCGTAGCGTCCGGGACCAGCTCCTACAATGAGCAGTTCTTC
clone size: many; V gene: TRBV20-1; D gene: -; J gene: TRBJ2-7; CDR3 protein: CSARAQGFYEQYF; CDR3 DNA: TGCAGTGCTAGAGCTCAGGGATTCTACGAGCAGTACTTC
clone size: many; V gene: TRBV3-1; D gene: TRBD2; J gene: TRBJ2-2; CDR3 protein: CASSSGLYTGELFF; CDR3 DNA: TGTGCCAGCAGCTCGGGACTATACACCGGGGAGCTGTTTTTT
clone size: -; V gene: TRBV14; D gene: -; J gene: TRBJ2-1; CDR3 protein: CASSQDGRNEQFF; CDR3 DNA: TGTGCCAGCAGCCAAGATGGGAGAAATGAGCAGTTCTTC
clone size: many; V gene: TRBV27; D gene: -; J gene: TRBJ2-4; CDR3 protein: CASSFGGAKNIQYF; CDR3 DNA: TGTGCCAGCAGTTTCGGCGGAGCCAAAAACATTCAGTACTTC
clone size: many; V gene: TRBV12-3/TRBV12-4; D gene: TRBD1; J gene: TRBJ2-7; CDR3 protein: CASNRGQNYEQYF; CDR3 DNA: TGTGCCAGCAACCGGGGACAGAACTACGAGCAGTACTTC
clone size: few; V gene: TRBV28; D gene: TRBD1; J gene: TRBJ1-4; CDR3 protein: CASKDRDTTNEKLFF; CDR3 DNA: TGTGCCAGCAAGGACAGGGACACAACTAATGAAAAACTGTTTTTT
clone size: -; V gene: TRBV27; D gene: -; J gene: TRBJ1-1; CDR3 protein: CASSTGITEAFF; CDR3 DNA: TGTGCCAGCAGCACAGGGATCACTGAAGCTTTCTTT
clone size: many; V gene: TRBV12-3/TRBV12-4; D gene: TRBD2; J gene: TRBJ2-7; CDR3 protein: CASSSSGTVYEQYF; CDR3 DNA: TGTGCCAGCAGTTCTAGCGGGACCGTCTACGAGCAGTACTTC
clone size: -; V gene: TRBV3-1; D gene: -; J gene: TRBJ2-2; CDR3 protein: CASSHRSATGELFF; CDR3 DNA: TGTGCCAGCAGCCATAGGAGTGCCACCGGGGAGCTGTTTTTT
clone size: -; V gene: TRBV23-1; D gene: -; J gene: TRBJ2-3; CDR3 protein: CASRVTISVDTQYF; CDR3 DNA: TGCGCCAGCAGGGTGACAATCAGTGTAGATACGCAGTATTTT
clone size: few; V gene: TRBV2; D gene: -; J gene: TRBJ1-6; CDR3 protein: CASSGPPLHF; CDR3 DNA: TGTGCCAGCAGTGGTCCACCCCTCCACTTT
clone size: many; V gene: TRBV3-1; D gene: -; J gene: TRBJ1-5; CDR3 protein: CASSSQQGLDQPQHF; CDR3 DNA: TGTGCCAGCAGCAGCCAGCAGGGGTTAGATCAGCCCCAGCATTTT
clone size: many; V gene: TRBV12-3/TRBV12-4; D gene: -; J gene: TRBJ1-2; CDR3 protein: CASSFGGVGYGYTF; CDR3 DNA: TGTGCCAGCAGTTTCGGTGGGGTCGGCTATGGCTACACCTTC
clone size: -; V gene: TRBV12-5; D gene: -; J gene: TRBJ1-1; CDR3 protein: CASGPVTKTEAFF; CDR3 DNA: TGTGCTAGTGGACCGGTGACGAAAACTGAAGCTTTCTTT
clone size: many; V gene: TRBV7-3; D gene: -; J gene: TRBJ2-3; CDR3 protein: CASSLVNRGTDTQYF; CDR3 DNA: TGTGCCAGCAGCTTGGTTAACAGGGGCACAGATACGCAGTATTTT
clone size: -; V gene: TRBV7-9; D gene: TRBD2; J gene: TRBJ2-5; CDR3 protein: CATREGETQYF; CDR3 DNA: TGTGCCACCCGGGAGGGAGAGACCCAGTACTTC
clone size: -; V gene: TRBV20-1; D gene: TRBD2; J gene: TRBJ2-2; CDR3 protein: CSAPREGLHTGELFF; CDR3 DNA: TGCAGTGCTCCCCGGGAGGGCCTTCACACCGGGGAGCTGTTTTTT
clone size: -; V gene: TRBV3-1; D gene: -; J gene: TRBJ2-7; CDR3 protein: CASSQVGEQYF; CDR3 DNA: TGTGCCAGCAGCCAAGTCGGCGAGCAGTACTTC
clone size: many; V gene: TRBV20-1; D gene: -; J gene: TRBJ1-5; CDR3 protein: CSAREPGTGGNQPQHF; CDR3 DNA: TGCAGTGCTAGAGAACCGGGGACGGGGGGCAATCAGCCCCAGCATTTT
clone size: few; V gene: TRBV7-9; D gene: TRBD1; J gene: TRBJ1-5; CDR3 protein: CASSSAGQWGQPQHF; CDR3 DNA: TGTGCCAGCAGCTCAGCGGGACAGTGGGGTCAGCCCCAGCATTTT
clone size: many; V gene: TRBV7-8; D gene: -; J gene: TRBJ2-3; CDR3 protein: CASSWDSSSTDTQYF; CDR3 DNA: TGTGCCAGCAGCTGGGATAGCAGTAGCACAGATACGCAGTATTTT
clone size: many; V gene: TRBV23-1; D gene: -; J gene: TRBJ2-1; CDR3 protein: CASSQSPGRNINEQFF; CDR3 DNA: TGCGCCAGCAGTCAATCCCCAGGGAGGAATATCAATGAGCAGTTCTTC
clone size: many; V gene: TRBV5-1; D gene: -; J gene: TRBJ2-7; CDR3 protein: CASSLRRNSLTYEQYF; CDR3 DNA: TGCGCCAGCAGCTTGAGAAGAAACAGCCTTACCTACGAGCAGTACTTC
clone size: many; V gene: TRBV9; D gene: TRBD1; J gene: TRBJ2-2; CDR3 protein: CASTIQGASTGELFF; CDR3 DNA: TGTGCCAGCACCATACAGGGGGCCTCCACCGGGGAGCTGTTTTTT
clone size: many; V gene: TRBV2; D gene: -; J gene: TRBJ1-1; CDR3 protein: CASIQGESINTEAFF; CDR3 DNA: TGTGCCAGCATACAGGGCGAAAGCATCAACACTGAAGCTTTCTTT
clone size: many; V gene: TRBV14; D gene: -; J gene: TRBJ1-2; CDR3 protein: CASSQSGDLFRHYGYTF; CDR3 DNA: TGTGCCAGCAGCCAATCAGGGGACCTTTTCCGGCACTATGGCTACACCTTC
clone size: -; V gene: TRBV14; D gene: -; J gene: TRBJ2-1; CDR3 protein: CASSQELGYNEQFF; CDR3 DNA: TGTGCCAGCAGCCAAGAGTTGGGTTACAATGAGCAGTTCTTC
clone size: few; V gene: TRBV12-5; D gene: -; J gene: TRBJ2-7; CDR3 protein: CASGETGSIYEQYF; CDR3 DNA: TGTGCTAGTGGTGAGACAGGCTCCATCTACGAGCAGTACTTC
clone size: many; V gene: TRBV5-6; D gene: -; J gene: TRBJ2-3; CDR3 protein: CASRYADTQYF; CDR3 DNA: TGTGCCAGCAGATATGCGGATACGCAGTATTTT
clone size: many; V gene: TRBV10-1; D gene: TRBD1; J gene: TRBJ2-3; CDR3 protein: CASSELTGPDTQYF; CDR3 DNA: TGCGCCAGCAGTGAGTTGACAGGGCCAGATACGCAGTATTTT
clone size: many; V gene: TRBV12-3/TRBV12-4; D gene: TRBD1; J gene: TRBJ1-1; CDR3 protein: CASSSDRGNTEAFF; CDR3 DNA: TGTGCCAGCAGTTCGGACAGGGGGAACACTGAAGCTTTCTTT
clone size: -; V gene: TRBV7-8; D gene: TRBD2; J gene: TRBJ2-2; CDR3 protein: CASSTRLAGAGELFF; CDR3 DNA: TGTGCCAGCAGCACGCGACTAGCGGGAGCCGGGGAGCTGTTTTTT
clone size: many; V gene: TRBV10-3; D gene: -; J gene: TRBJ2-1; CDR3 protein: CAISESAGWDEQFF; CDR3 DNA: TGTGCCATCAGTGAGTCGGCAGGGTGGGATGAGCAGTTCTTC
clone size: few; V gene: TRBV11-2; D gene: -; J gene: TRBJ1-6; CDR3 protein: CASSPVGSPLHF; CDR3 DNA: TGTGCCAGCAGCCCCGTTGGGTCACCCCTCCACTTT
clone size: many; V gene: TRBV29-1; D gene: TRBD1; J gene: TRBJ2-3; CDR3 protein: CSGRTGTSTDTQYF; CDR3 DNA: TGCAGCGGGAGGACAGGGACATCCACAGATACGCAGTATTTT
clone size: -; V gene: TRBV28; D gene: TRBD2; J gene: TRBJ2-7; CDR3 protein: CASSLEAGGTSYEQYF; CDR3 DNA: TGTGCCAGCAGTTTAGAGGCGGGAGGGACCTCCTACGAGCAGTACTTC
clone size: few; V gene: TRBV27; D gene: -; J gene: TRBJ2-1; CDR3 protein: CASTRGGQTYNEQFF; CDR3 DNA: TGTGCCAGCACCAGGGGAGGACAGACCTACAATGAGCAGTTCTTC
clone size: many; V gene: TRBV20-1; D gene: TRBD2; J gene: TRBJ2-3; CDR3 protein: CSARGGFVDTQYF; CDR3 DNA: TGCAGTGCTAGGGGGGGGTTCGTAGATACGCAGTATTTT
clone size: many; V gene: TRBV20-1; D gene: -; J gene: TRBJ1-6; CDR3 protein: CSARGNLADSPLHF; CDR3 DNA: TGCAGTGCTAGAGGGAATTTGGCGGATTCACCCCTCCACTTT